The sequence of this TCR beta chain was determined in a study of regulatory T cells in long-lasting Graves disease. Study-wide results and limits: When disease was persistent, TRBV28, TRBJ1-2 and TRBJ2-5 were the favored segments. Persistent patients had more shared public clonotypes (about 2,700) than new patients (approximately 920).

In germline, CDR1 is MNHEY, CDR2 SMNVEV (reference sequence). This CDR3 region has 15 residues. With V trimmed by 5 bases and J by 3 bases, 7 bases remained unmatched. The time point: newly diagnosed GD, antithyroid drugs for less than 3 months. Researchers made the TCR library from RNA that was extracted from PBMCs. Arm-PCR of CDR3 regions with iRepertoire HTBI primers generated TCR beta libraries. TCRdb re-called the multiplex PCR reads with MiXCR, one entry per CDR3 protein. The profile shows about 540,000 distinct CDR3 sequences, approximately 15% of them singletons. This clonotype was seen many times. Its antigen is as yet unknown. The same specimen was also included in a second study, on T cells in Graves' hyperthyroidism and ophthalmopathy. From that report: Clinicians diagnosed patients from clinical symptoms, serum thyroxine and TRAb, thyroid ultrasound and orbital computed tomography. First-round RT-PCR targeting the TCR CDR3 was performed with the HTBI primer set.

The clonotype originates from a man aged 25 to 40 with Graves disease. Sequenced material: peripheral blood mononuclear cells (PBMCs), taken at new diagnosis, from a patient treated with antithyroid drugs. The J gene is TRBJ1-2, the V gene TRBV27; 9 bases map to TRBD1. In nucleotides, the CDR3 is TGTGCCAGCAGTCTCACAGGGGGCTCTCACTATGGCTACACCTTC. Its protein product is CASSLTGGSHYGYTF.